This TCR beta chain was sequenced during a study of OX40 agonist ivuxolimab in advanced cancers. Study results and caveats: In a subset of nonresponders, normalized T-cell clonal expansion was also low. By week 6 at 0.1 to 3.0 mg/kg, blood CD4+ and CD8+ T cells had expanded clonally.

TCRdb's table, derived via immunoSEQ multiplex PCR, lists solely in-frame clones and lacks some. Of about 61,000 clones listed, around nine tenths are singletons. There are 15 residues in the CDR3. The V and J ends lost 3 bases and 3 bases respectively, with 12 bases between them. CDR1 is MNHEY, CDR2 SMNVEV, per germline (reference sequence). As for this clone: Its antigen is unidentified.

This TCR was recovered from an adult with an advanced solid tumor such as melanoma, head and neck, liver or kidney cancer. The chain couples TRBV27 to TRBJ1-5, with a tentative D call TRBD1 (5 bases). This material consisted of CD4+ or CD8+ T cells sorted from blood, taken in a trial of the OX40 agonist ivuxolimab. Written as DNA, the CDR3 is TGTGCCAGCAGTTTGGGGGACCGGGCCAATCAGCCCCAGCATTTT. This sequence encodes CASSLGDRANQPQHF.